The entry below describes one T cell receptor beta chain. Per the study methods: Estimates of nucleated cell counts were drawn from the amplification of reference gene primers. This table comes from immunoSEQ multiplex PCR, and its TCRdb copy is limited to in-frame clones, with some not included. The V and J calls and the clone size are those of that table, but D and trimming were determined from the DNA. The sample holds hundreds of thousands of clones, approximately 85% seen once. These data come from a study of blood T cell repertoires in COVID-19. Study summary: Donors in the United States, Italy and Spain gave samples during acute or convalescent COVID-19. T cells, B-cell-depleted T cells, or PBMCs supplied cDNA or gDNA.

The CDR3 runs 15 residues. Trimming pared 3 bases from V and 0 bases from J, leaving 10 bases between. From germline, CDR1 is MGHRA and CDR2 YSYEKL. The rearrangement joins TRBV4-1 to TRBJ2-3, with a tentative D call TRBD2 (6 bases). This clonotype originated in a man aged 45-60 years with active or convalescent COVID-19. Sequenced material: peripheral blood. The CDR3 region is CASSQEGPSTDTQYF. CDR3 DNA sequence: TGCGCCAGCAGCCAGGAGGGCCCGAGCACAGATACGCAGTATTTT.